The clone carrying this TCR beta chain was seen a few times. Its antigen is as yet unknown. This sample is drawn from a study of cytomegalovirus exposure and HLA in healthy donors. Study findings and constraints: It was confirmed in vitro that a few of the CMV-associated chains were specific for CMV antigens. Some public TCRs appeared in many individuals, while most sequences were rare.

In the PCR, 60 Vbeta and 13 Jbeta primers were used. Produced via immunoSEQ multiplex PCR; TCRdb's table is partial and in-frame only. The sample has approximately 160,000 clones, about 70% seen once. From germline, CDR1 is SQVTM and CDR2 ANQGSEA. V shed 6 bases and J shed 11 bases, with 19 bases lying between them. This CDR3 has 12 amino acids. The chain links TRBV29-1 to TRBJ1-1; D not resolved. The clonotype comes from a young woman in good health and CMV-seropositive. The sequencing sample was made of PBMCs. In DNA, the CDR3 is TGCAGCGTGGAGATAGGTGGCCTTGCTGCTTTCTTT. This translates into CSVEIGGLAAFF.